The 9 T cell receptor beta chains reported below all come from one sample, sequenced in a study of cytomegalovirus exposure and HLA in healthy donors. Vbeta (60) and Jbeta (13) primers were used in the PCR. Generated by immunoSEQ multiplex PCR, the TCRdb table keeps only in-frame clones and is missing some. The profile covers 120,000 or so clones, with around three quarters appearing a single time and roughly 2.5% taken by the ten largest. Sequenced sample: PBMCs. The receptors shown here come from a woman aged 40 to 50 in good health and CMV-seropositive.

On this clone itself: One end of the junction does not line up with germline, which may come from a read error. The chain has TRBV7-7 and TRBJ2-5; D not resolved. Looked up from germline, CDR1 is SSHAT and CDR2 is FNYEAQ (reference sequence). This CDR3 has 15 amino acids. CDR3 amino acids: CASSFRPGDGETQYF. The DNA for the CDR3 is TGTGCTAGCAGCTTCCGTCCTGGAGACGGAGAGACCCAGTACTTC.

The rearrangement uses TRBV19 and TRBJ1-3, with D perhaps matching TRBD1 (6 bases). The CDR3 extends over 15 amino acids. The germline CDR1 and CDR2 sequences are LNHDA and SQIVND (reference sequence). V was cut by 6 bases and J by 0 bases, with 12 bases left in between. CDR3 DNA sequence: TGTGCCAGTAGACCTACAGGGAGCTCTGGAAACACCATATATTTT. The encoded protein is CASRPTGSSGNTIYF.

This rearrangement joins TRBV15 to TRBJ1-2, with 8 bases identical to TRBD1. Trimming took 4 bases from V and 4 from J; bases not matched to a gene: 5. The CDR3 is 14 residues long. Looked up from germline, CDR1 is LNHNV and CDR2 is YYDKDF (reference sequence). The CDR3 here is CATSTTGQGYGYTF. CDR3 nucleotides: TGTGCCACCAGCACCACCGGACAGGGCTATGGCTACACCTTC.

Here the CDR3 reads CASSKQSGVIKTYEQYF. CDR3 coding DNA: TGTGCCAGCAGCAAACAATCGGGGGTAATTAAGACCTACGAGCAGTACTTC. The chain recombines TRBV7-2 with TRBJ2-5; tentative D call: TRBD2 (6 bases). Matching the DNA end better, TRBJ2-7 makes the J call doubtful. CDR3 length: 17 amino acids. Germline V CDR1 and CDR2: SGHTA, FQGNSA.

The chain has TRBV5-6 and TRBJ1-1; 10 bases map to TRBD1. The CDR3 has 16 amino acids. V trimming: 4 bases; J trimming: 0 bases; junction bases outside the gene matches: 6. Germline V gene data show CDR1 as SGHDT and CDR2 as YYEEEE. The CDR3 nucleotides read TGTGCCAGCAGCCCGAGGACAGGGGGAATGAACACTGAAGCTTTCTTT. This translates into CASSPRTGGMNTEAFF.

The V gene is TRBV6-6, the J gene TRBJ2-3, with 11 positions matching TRBD2. Germline assignment: CDR1 MNHNY and CDR2 SVGAGI (reference sequence). V lost 5 bases and J lost 2; bases outside the gene matches: 6. CDR3 length equals 16 residues. The CDR3: CASSPGTSGITDTQYF. In nucleotides, the CDR3 is TGTGCCAGCAGTCCCGGGACTAGCGGAATCACAGATACGCAGTATTTT.

This chain links TRBV9 with TRBJ2-3; 8 nucleotides line up with TRBD2. Germline V lookup: CDR1 SGDLS, CDR2 YYNGEE. This CDR3 has 15 amino acids. J was trimmed by 4 bases and V by 4 bases; bases with no gene match: 8. The chain's CDR3 is CASSPGGVRADTQYF. The CDR3 DNA follows: TGTGCCAGCAGCCCCGGGGGGGTTCGAGCAGATACGCAGTATTTT.

This chain joins TRBV7-9 and TRBJ2-7; tentatively, D is TRBD2 (6 bases). Germline V lookup: CDR1 SEHNR, CDR2 FQNEAQ (reference sequence). V gave up 4 bases and J gave up 2 bases, with 15 bases separating them. This CDR3 comprises 15 residues. The CDR3 sequence is CASSSGDWKTYEQYF. Here the CDR3 DNA reads TGTGCCAGCAGCTCCGGGGACTGGAAGACCTACGAGCAGTACTTC.

The chain recombines TRBV30 with TRBJ1-2; a possible D gene is TRBD1 (6 bases). This CDR3 is built from 15 residues. Germline-derived CDR1 and CDR2 are GTSNPN and SVGIG (reference sequence). The V end was cut by 1 base, the J end by 4 bases, with 16 bases between. The CDR3 reads CAWSAPGVVGYGYTF. The CDR3 nucleotides are TGTGCCTGGAGTGCGCCAGGGGTTGTAGGCTATGGCTACACCTTC.